This T cell receptor beta chain was found in a study of STAT5B mutations in CD4+ large granular lymphocyte leukemia. Study-wide findings and caveats: Main leukemic clonotypes were patient-specific, but approximately 25% appeared at low frequency elsewhere.

Profiling relied on immunoSEQ multiplex PCR, and the TCRdb table lists in-frame clones only, not all of them. The profile covers more than 6,000 clones, with roughly 70% appearing a single time and approximately 2% taken by the ten largest. About this clone itself: Its target is unknown.

Germline CDR1 and CDR2: KGHSH and LQKENI. Trimming removed 6 bases at V and 4 bases at J, with 15 bases between. CDR3 length: 14 amino acids. Sequences were obtained from PBMCs. The receptor's source is a woman aged 65 to 85 with CD4+ T-cell large granular lymphocyte leukemia. The rearrangement links TRBV18 to TRBJ1-2; D might be TRBD1 (6 bases). In DNA form, the CDR3 reads TGTGCCAGCTCCCGGGGGGCGCAGTCCTATGGCTACACCTTC. Amino acids: CASSRGAQSYGYTF. The full variable domain, its missing parts supplied by reference TRBV18 and TRBJ1-2, is NAGVMQNPRHLVRRRGQEARLRCSPMKGHSHVYWYRQLPEEGLKFMVYLQKENIIDESGMPKERFSAEFPKEGPSILRIQQVVRGDSAAYFCASSRGAQSYGYTFGSGTRLTVV.